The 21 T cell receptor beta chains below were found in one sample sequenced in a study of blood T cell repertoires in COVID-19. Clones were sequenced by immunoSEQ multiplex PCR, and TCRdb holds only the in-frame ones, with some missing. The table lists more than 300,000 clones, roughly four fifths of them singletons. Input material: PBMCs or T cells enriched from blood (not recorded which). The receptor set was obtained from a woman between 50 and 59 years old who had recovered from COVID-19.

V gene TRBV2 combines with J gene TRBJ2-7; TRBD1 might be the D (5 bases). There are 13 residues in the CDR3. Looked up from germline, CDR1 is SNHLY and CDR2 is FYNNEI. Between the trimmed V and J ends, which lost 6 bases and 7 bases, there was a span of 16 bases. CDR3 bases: TGTGCCAGCAGAGAGCAGGGTTTCGAGGAGCAGTACTTC. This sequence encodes CASREQGFEEQYF.

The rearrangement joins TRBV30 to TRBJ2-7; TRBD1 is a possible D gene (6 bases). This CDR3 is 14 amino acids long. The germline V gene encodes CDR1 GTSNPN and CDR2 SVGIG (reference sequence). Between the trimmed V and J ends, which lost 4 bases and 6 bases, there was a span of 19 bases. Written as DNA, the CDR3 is TGTGCCTGGACCCCCGTCTTTGGGGGCGGCGAGCAGTACTTC. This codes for CAWTPVFGGGEQYF.

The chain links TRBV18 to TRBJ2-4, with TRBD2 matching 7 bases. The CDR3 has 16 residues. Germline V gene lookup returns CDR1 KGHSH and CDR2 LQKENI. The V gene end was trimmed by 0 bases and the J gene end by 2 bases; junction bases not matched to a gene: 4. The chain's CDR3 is CASSPPVRGTKNIQYF. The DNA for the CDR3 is TGTGCCAGCTCACCACCGGTGCGGGGGACCAAAAACATTCAGTACTTC.

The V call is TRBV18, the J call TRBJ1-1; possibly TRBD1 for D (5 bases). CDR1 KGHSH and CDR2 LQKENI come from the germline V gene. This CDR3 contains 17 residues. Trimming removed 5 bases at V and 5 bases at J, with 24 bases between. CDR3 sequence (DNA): TGTGCCAGCTCATCGATCCTTCAAACGTTGGGGGGGACTGAAGCTTTCTTT. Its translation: CASSSILQTLGGTEAFF.

As DNA, the CDR3 is TGTGCCAGGGCTTCCAGCAGGGACTATGGCTACACCTTC. Translating gives CARASSRDYGYTF. The chain joins TRBV2 to TRBJ1-2, with D perhaps matching TRBD1 (5 bases). Per the germline V gene, CDR1 is SNHLY and CDR2 is FYNNEI. Trimming took 9 bases from V and 3 from J, leaving 14 bases between them. This CDR3 comprises 13 residues.

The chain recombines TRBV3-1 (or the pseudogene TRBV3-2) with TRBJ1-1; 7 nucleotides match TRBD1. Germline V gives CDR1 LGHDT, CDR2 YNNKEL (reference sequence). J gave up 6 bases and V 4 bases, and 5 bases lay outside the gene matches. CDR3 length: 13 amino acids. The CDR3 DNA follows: TGTGCCAGCAGCCGGGACAGCCTACCTGAAGCTTTCTTT. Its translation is CASSRDSLPEAFF.

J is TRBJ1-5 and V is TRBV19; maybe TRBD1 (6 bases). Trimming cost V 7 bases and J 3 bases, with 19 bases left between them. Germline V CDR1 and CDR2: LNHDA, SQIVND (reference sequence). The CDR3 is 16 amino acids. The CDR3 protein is CASIEQGRGVNQPQHF. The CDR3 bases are TGTGCCAGTATCGAACAGGGAAGAGGCGTCAATCAGCCCCAGCATTTT. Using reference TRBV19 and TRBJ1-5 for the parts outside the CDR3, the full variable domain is DGGITQSPKYLFRKEGQNVTLSCEQNLNHDAMYWYRQDPGQGLRLIYYSQIVNDFQKGDIAEGYSVSREKKESFPLTVTSAQKNPTAFYLCASIEQGRGVNQPQHFGDGTRLSIL.

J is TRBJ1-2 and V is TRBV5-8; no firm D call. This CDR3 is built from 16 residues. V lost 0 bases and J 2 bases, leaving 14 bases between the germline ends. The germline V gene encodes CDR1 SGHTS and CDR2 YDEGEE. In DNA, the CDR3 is TGTGCCAGCAGCTTGGCTTTTGATAGATCGAACTATGGCTACACCTTC. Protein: CASSLAFDRSNYGYTF.

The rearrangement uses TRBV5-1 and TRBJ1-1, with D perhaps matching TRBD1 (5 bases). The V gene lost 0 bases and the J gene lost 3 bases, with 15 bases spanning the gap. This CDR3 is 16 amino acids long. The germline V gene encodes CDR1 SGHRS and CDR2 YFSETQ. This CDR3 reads CASSLAAAGGDTEAFF. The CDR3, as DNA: TGCGCCAGCAGCTTGGCGGCAGCGGGGGGGGACACTGAAGCTTTCTTT.

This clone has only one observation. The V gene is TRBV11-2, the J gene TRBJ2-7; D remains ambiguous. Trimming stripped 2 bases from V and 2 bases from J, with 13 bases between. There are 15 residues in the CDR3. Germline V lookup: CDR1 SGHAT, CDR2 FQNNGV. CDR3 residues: CASSLTWATPYEQYF. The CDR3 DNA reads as TGTGCCAGCAGCTTAACATGGGCCACGCCCTACGAGCAGTACTTC.

The CDR3 region is CASGEGREETQYF. CDR3 sequence (DNA): TGTGCCAGCGGGGAGGGGCGAGAAGAGACCCAGTACTTC. V usage is TRBV12-3 or TRBV12-4 and J usage is TRBJ2-5; 7 bases agree with TRBD2. J lost 3 bases, V lost 8 bases, and 6 bases had no gene match. The CDR3 is 13 amino acids.

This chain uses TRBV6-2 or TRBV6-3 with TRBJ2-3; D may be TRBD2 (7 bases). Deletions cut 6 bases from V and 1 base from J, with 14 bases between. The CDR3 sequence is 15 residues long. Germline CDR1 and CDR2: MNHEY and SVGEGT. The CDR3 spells CASSKIGGGTDTQYF. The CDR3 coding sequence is TGTGCCAGCAGCAAAATAGGGGGGGGCACAGATACGCAGTATTTT.

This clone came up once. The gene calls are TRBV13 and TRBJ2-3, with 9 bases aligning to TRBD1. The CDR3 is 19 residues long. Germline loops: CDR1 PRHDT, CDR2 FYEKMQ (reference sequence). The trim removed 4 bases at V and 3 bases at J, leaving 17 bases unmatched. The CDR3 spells CASSSPTTRDRERTDTQYF. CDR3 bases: TGTGCCAGCAGCTCCCCAACCACCCGGGACAGGGAGCGTACAGATACGCAGTATTTT.

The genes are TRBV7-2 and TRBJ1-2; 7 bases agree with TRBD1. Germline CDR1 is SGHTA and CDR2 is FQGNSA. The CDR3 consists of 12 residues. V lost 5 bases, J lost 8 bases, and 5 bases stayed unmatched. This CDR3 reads CASSPDRAGYTF. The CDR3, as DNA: TGTGCCAGCAGCCCCGACAGGGCGGGCTACACCTTC.

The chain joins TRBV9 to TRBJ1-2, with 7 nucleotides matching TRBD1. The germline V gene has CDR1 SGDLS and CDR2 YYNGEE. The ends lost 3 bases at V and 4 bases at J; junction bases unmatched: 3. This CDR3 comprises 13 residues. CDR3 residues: CASSATGTYGYTF. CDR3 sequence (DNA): TGTGCCAGCAGCGCGACAGGGACCTATGGCTACACCTTC.

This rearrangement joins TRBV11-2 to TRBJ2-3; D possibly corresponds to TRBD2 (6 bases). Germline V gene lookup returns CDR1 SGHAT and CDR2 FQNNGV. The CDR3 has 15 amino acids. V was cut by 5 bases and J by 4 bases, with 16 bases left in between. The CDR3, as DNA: TGTGCCAGCAGCCCCCGCCGACTAGATGCAGATACGCAGTATTTT. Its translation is CASSPRRLDADTQYF.

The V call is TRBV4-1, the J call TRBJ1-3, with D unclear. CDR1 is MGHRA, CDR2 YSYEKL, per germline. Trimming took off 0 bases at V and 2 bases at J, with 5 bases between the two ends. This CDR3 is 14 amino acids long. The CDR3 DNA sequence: TGCGCCAGCAGCCAAGAAGAGACTGGAAACACCATATATTTT. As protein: CASSQEETGNTIYF.

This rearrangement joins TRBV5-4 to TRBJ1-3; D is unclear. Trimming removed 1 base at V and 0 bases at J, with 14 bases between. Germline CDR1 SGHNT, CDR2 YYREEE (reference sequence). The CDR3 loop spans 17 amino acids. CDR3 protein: CASSLIPSARSGNTIYF. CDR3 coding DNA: TGTGCCAGCAGCTTGATTCCCTCTGCGCGCTCTGGAAACACCATATATTTT. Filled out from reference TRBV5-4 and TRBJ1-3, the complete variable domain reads ETGVTQSPTHLIKTRGQQVTLRCSSQSGHNTVSWYQQALGQGPQFIFQYYREEENGRGNFPPRFSGLQFPNYSSELNVNALELDDSALYLCASSLIPSARSGNTIYFGEGSWLTVV.

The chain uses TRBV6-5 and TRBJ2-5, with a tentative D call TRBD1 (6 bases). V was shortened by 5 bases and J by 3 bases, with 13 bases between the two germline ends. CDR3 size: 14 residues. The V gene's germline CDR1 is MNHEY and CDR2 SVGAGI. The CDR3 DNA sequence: TGTGCCAGCAGTAACAGGGATTGGAAAGAGACCCAGTACTTC. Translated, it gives CASSNRDWKETQYF.

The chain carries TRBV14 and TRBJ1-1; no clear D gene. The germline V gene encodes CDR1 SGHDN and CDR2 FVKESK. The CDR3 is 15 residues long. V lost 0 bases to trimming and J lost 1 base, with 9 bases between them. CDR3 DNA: TGTGCCAGCAGCCAAGAAATCGCGTGGAACACTGAAGCTTTCTTT. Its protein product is CASSQEIAWNTEAFF. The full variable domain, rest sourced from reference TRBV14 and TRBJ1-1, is EAGVTQFPSHSVIEKGQTVTLRCDPISGHDNLYWYRRVMGKEIKFLLHFVKESKQDESGMPNNRFLAERTGGTYSTLKVQPAELEDSGVYFCASSQEIAWNTEAFFGQGTRLTVV.

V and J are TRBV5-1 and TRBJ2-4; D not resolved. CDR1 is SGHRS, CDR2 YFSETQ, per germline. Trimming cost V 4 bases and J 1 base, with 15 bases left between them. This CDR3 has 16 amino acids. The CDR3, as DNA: TGCGCCAGCAGCCCCAGCGATGGTGGGGCCAAAAACATTCAGTACTTC. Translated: CASSPSDGGAKNIQYF. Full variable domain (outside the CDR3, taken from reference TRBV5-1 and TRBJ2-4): KAGVTQTPRYLIKTRGQQVTLSCSPISGHRSVSWYQQTPGQGLQFLFEYFSETQRNKGNFPGRFSGRQFSNSRSEMNVSTLELGDSALYLCASSPSDGGAKNIQYFGAGTRLSVL.